This T cell receptor (beta chain) was retrieved from a study of spatial heterogeneity in lung cancer. Across the study: Among detected sequences, beta-chain ones consistently exceeded alpha-chain ones in number.

The germline CDR1 and CDR2 sequences are SGHRS and YFSETQ. The V gene lost 0 bases and the J gene lost 2 bases, with 8 bases spanning the gap. This CDR3 has 15 amino acids. Documented time point: blood at routine non-recurrence follow-up after resection. From tumor, nontumor lung or frozen PBMC, whole RNA was taken unsorted for sequencing. This clonotype showed up just a few times. A unique molecular identifier was attached to every TCR cDNA molecule. TCRdb redid the calling of the 5' RACE reads with MiXCR, one entry per CDR3 protein. This repertoire shows about 70,000 distinct CDR3 sequences, 8% to 9% found once; its top ten account for less than 2%.

This sample comprised PBMCs, obtained at follow-up. This chain links TRBV5-1 with TRBJ2-2; D call uncertain. The sequence came from a female donor with early-stage non-small cell lung cancer. The CDR3 loop is CASSLVRTNTGELFF. CDR3 bases: TGCGCCAGCAGCTTGGTCAGAACAAACACCGGGGAGCTGTTTTTT.